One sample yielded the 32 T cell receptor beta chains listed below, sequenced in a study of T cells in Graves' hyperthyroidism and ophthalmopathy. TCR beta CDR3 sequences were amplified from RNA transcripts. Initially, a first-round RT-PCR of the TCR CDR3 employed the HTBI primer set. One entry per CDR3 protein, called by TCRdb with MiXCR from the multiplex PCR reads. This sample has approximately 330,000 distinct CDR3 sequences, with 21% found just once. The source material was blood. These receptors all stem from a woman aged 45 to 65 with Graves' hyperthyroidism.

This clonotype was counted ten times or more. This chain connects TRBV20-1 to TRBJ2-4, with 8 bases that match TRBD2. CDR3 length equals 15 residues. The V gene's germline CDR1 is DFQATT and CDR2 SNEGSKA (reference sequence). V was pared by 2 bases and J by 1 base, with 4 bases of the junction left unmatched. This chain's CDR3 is CSARSGGRAKNIQYF. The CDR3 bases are TGCAGTGCTAGAAGCGGGGGCCGGGCCAAAAACATTCAGTACTTC.

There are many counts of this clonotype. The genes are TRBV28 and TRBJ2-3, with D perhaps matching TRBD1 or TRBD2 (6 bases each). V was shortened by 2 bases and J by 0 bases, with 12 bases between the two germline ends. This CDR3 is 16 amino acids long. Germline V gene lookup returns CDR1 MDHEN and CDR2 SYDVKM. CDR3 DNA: TGTGCCAGCAGTTTAGAAGGGGGGCTTAGCACAGATACGCAGTATTTT. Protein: CASSLEGGLSTDTQYF.

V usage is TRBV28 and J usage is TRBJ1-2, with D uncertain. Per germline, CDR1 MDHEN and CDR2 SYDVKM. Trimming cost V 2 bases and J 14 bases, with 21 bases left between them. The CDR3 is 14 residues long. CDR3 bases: TGTGCCAGCAGTTTAAGGGTACTGAAGGGCCTATTGACCTTC. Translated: CASSLRVLKGLLTF.

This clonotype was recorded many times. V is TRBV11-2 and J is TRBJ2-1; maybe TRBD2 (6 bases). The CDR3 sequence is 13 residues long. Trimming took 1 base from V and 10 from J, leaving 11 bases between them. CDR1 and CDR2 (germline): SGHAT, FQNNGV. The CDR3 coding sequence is TGTGCCAGCAGCTTAGGGGAGCGGGCGGAGCAGTTCTTC. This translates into CASSLGERAEQFF.

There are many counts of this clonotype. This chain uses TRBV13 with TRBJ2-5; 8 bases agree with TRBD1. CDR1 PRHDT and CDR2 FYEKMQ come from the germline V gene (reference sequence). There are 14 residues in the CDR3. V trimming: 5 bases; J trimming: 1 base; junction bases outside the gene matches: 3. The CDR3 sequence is CASSDRGPQETQYF. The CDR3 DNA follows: TGTGCCAGCAGCGACAGGGGTCCCCAAGAGACCCAGTACTTC.

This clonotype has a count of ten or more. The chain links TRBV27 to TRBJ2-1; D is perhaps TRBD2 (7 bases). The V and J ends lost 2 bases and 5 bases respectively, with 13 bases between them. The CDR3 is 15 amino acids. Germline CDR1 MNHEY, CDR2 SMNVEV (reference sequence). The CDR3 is CASSLGGGPNNEQFF. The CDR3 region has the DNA TGTGCCAGCAGTTTAGGCGGGGGCCCCAACAATGAGCAGTTCTTC.

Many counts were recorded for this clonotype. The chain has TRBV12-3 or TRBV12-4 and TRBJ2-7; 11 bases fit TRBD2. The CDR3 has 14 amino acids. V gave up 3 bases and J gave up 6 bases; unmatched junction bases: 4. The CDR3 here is CASSLELAGVEQYF. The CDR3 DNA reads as TGTGCCAGCAGTTTGGAACTAGCGGGAGTCGAGCAGTACTTC.

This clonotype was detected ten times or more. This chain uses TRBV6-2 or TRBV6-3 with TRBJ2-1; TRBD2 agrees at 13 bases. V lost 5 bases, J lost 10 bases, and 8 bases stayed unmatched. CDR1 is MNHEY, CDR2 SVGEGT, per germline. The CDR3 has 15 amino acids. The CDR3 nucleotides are TGTGCCAGCAGTCCGGGACTAGCGGGATTGTTGGAGCAGTTCTTC. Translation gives CASSPGLAGLLEQFF.

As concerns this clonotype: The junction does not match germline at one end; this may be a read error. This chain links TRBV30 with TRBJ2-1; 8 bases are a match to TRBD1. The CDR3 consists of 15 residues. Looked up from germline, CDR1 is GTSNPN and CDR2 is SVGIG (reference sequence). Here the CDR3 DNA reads TGTGCCTGGAGGGACAGGGAACTCCCCTACAATGGGCAGTTCTTC. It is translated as CAWRDRELPYNGQFF.

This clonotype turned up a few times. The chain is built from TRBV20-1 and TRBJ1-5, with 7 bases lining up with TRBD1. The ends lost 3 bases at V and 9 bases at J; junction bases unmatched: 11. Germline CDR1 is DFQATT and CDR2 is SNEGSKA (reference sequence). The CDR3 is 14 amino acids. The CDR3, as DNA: TGCAGTGCTAGGGAGGGGACAGCCAGCCGGCCCCAGCATTTT. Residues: CSAREGTASRPQHF.

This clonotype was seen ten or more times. Written as DNA, the CDR3 is TGTGCCTGGGGGACCGGGACCCTTAGCACAGATACGCAGTATTTT. Residues: CAWGTGTLSTDTQYF. The chain is built from TRBV30 and TRBJ2-3; the D gene could be TRBD1 or TRBD2 (5 bases each). The CDR3 contains 15 residues. Germline V gene lookup returns CDR1 GTSNPN and CDR2 SVGIG (reference sequence). V dropped 5 bases and J dropped 0 bases, with 15 bases sitting between them. Full variable domain (rest looked up from reference TRBV30 and TRBJ2-3): SQTIHQWPATLVQPVGSPLSLECTVEGTSNPNLYWYRQAAGRGLQLLFYSVGIGQISSEVPQNLSASRPQDRQFILSSKKLLLSDSGFYLCAWGTGTLSTDTQYFGPGTRLTVL.

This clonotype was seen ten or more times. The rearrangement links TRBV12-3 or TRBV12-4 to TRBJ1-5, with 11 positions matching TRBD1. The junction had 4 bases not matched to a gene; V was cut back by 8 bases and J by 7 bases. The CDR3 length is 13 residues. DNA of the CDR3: TGTGCCAGCGGACAGGGGGCGAACCAGCCCCAGCATTTT. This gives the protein CASGQGANQPQHF.

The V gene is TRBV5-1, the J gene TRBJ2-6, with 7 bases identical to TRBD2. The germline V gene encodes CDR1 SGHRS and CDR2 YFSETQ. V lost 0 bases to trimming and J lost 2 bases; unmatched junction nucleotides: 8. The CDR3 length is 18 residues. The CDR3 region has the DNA TGCGCCAGCAGCTTGGAACTCTCGGGAGGACCTGGGGCCAACGTCCTGACTTTC. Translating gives CASSLELSGGPGANVLTF.

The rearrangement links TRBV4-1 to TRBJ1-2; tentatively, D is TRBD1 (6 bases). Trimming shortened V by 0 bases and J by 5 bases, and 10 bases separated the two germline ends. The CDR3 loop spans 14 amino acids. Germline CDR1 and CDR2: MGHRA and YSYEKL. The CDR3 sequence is CASSQEERGYGYTF. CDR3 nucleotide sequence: TGCGCCAGCAGCCAAGAGGAGAGGGGGTATGGCTACACCTTC.

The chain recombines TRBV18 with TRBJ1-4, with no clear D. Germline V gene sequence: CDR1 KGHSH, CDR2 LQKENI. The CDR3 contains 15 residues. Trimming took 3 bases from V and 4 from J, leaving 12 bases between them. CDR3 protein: CASSPQWGDNEKLFF. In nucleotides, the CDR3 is TGTGCCAGCTCACCCCAGTGGGGAGATAATGAAAAACTGTTTTTT.

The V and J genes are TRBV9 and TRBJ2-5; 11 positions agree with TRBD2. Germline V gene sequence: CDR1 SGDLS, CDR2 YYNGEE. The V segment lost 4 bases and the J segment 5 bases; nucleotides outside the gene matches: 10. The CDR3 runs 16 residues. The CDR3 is CASSPGASGGSETQYF. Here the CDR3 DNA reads TGTGCCAGCAGCCCAGGCGCTAGCGGGGGGTCGGAGACCCAGTACTTC.

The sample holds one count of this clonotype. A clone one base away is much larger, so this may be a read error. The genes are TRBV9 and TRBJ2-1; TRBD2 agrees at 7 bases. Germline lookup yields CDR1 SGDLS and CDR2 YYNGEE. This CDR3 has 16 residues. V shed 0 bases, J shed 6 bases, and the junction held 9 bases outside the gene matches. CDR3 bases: TGTGCCAGCAGCGTAGGGGCTAGCGGACCCTGCAATGAGCAGTTCTTC. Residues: CASSVGASGPCNEQFF.

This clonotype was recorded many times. The DNA for the CDR3 is TGTGCCAGCAGCTTACTCACTGGCTACACTGAAGCTTTCTTT. Its translation is CASSLLTGYTEAFF. The chain has TRBV11-2 and TRBJ1-1; D is undetermined. This CDR3 comprises 14 residues. In germline, CDR1 is SGHAT, CDR2 FQNNGV. The V end lost 2 bases, the J end lost 3 bases, and 10 bases lay between the germline ends.

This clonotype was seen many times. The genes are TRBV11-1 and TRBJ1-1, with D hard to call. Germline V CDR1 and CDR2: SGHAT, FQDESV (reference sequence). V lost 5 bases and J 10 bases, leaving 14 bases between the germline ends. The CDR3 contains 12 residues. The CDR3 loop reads CASSPQGLAAFF. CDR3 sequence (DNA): TGTGCCAGCAGCCCTCAAGGGCTTGCAGCTTTCTTT.

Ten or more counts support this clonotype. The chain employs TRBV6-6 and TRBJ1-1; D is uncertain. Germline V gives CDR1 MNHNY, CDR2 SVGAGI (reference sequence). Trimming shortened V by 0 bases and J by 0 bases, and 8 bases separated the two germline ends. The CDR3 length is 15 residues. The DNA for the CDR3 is TGTGCCAGCAGTTACTCCCCCCCTATGAACACTGAAGCTTTCTTT. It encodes CASSYSPPMNTEAFF.

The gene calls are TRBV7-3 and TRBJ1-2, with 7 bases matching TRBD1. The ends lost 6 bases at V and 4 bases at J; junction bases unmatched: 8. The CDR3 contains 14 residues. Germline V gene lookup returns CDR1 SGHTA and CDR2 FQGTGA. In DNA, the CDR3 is TGTGCCAGCAGTCCGCGCGGACAGGCCTATGGCTACACCTTC. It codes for CASSPRGQAYGYTF.

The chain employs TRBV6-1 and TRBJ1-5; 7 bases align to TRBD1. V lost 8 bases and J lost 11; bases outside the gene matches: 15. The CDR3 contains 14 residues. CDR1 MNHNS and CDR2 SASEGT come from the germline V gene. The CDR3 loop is CASGRSQGGSSQHF. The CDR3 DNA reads TGTGCCAGCGGCCGCTCTCAGGGGGGCTCGTCCCAGCATTTT.

CDR3 DNA sequence: TGCAGCGTTGAGCGCTTACTACTGAACACTGAAGCTTTCTTT. It encodes CSVERLLLNTEAFF. This chain uses TRBV29-1 with TRBJ1-1; no clear D gene. This CDR3 has 14 residues. V was shortened by 3 bases and J by 0 bases, with 11 bases between the two germline ends. CDR1 and CDR2 (germline): SQVTM, ANQGSEA.

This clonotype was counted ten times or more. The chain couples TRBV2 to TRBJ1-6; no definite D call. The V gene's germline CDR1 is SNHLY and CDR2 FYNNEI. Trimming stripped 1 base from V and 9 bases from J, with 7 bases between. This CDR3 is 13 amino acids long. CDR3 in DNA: TGTGCCAGCAGTGAAGAGGCTATTTCACCCCTCCACTTT. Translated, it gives CASSEEAISPLHF.

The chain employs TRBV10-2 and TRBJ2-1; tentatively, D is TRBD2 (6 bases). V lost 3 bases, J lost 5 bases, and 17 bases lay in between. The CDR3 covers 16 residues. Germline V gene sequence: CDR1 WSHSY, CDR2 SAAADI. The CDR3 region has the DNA TGCGCCAGCAGTGACCCCTCCGCGGGGCAGAACAATGAGCAGTTCTTC. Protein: CASSDPSAGQNNEQFF.

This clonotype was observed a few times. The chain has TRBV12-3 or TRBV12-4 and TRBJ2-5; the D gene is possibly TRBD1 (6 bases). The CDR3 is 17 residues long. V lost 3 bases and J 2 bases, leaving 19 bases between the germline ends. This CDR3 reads CASSLKHWDKEQETQYF. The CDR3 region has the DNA TGTGCCAGCAGTTTGAAGCATTGGGACAAGGAGCAAGAGACCCAGTACTTC.

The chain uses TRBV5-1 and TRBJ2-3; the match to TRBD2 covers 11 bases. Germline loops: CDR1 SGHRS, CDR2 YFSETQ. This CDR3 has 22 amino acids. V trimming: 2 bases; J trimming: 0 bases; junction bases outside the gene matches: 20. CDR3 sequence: CASSLLHPRATSGRPSTDTQYF. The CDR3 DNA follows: TGCGCCAGCAGCTTATTACACCCCCGGGCTACTAGCGGGAGACCCAGCACAGATACGCAGTATTTT.

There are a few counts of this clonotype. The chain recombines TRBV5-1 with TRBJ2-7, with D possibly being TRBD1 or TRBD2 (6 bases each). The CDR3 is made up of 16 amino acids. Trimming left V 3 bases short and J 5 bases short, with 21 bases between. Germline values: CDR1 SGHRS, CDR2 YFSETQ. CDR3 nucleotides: TGCGCCAGCAGCTGGGGGCACGGAGGGGGAGCCGACGAGCAGTACTTC. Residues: CASSWGHGGGADEQYF.

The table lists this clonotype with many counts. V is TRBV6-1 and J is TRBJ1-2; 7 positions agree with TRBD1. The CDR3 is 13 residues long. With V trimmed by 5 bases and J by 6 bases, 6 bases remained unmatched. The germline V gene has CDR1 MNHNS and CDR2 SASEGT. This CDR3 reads CASSRDRENGYTF. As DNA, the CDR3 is TGTGCCAGCAGTCGCGACAGGGAAAATGGCTACACCTTC.

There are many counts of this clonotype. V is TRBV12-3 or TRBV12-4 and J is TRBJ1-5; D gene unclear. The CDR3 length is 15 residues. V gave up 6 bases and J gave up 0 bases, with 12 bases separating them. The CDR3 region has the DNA TGTGCCAGCAGGGACGGACGGTATAGCAATCAGCCCCAGCATTTT. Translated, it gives CASRDGRYSNQPQHF.

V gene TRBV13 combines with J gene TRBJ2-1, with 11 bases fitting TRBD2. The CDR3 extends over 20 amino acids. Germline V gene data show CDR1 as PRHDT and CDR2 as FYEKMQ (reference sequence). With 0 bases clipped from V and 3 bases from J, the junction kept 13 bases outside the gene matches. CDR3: CASSLGPVAGGPTYYNEQFF. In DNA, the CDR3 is TGTGCCAGCAGCTTAGGTCCCGTAGCGGGAGGGCCAACATACTACAATGAGCAGTTCTTC.

The CDR3 DNA reads as TGTGCCTGGAGTGTTTCACGGACAGGGGCCGTACGAGCTTTCTTT. Amino acid sequence: CAWSVSRTGAVRAFF. The rearrangement links TRBV30 to TRBJ1-1, with 9 bases matching TRBD1. Per germline, CDR1 GTSNPN and CDR2 SVGIG (reference sequence). With V trimmed by 0 bases and J by 10 bases, 12 bases remained unmatched. The CDR3 loop spans 15 amino acids.